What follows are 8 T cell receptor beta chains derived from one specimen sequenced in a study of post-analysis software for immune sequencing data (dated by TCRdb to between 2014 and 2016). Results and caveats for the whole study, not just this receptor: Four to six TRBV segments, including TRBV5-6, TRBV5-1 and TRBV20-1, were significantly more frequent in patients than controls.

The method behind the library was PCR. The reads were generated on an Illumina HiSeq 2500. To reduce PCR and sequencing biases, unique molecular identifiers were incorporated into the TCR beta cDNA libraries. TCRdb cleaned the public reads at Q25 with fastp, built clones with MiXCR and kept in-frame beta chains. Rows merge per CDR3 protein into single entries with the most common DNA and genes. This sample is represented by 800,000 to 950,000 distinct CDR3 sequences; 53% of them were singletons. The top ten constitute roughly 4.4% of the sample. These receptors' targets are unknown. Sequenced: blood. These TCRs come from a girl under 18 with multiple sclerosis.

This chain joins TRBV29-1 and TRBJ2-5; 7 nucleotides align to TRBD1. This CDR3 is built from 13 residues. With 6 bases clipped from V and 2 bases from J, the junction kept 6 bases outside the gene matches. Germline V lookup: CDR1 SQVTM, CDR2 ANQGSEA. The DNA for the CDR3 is TGCAGCGTACAAAGACAGGGACAAGAGACCCAGTACTTC. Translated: CSVQRQGQETQYF.

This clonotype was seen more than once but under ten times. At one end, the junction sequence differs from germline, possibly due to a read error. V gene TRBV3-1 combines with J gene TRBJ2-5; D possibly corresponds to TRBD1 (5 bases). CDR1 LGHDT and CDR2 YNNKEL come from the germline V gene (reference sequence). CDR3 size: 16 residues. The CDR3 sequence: CASNQQERVFQETQYF. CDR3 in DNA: TGTGCCAGCAACCAACAGGAAAGGGTCTTCCAAGAGACCCAGTACTTC.

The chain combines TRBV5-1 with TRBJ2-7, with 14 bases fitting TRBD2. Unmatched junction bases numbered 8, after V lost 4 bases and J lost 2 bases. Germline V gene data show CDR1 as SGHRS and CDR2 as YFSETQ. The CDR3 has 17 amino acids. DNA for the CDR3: TGCGCCAGCAGCACGGGACTAGCGGGAGTGCGGGCCTACGAGCAGTACTTC. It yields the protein CASSTGLAGVRAYEQYF. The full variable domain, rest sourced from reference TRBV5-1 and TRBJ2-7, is KAGVTQTPRYLIKTRGQQVTLSCSPISGHRSVSWYQQTPGQGLQFLFEYFSETQRNKGNFPGRFSGRQFSNSRSEMNVSTLELGDSALYLCASSTGLAGVRAYEQYFGPGTRLTVT.

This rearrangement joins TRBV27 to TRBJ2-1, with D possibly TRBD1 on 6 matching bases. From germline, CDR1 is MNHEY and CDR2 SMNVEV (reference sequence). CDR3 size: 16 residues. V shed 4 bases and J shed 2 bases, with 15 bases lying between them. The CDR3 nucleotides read TGTGCCAGCAGTTCGGGATTGACAGGCCCCTACAATGAGCAGTTCTTC. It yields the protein CASSSGLTGPYNEQFF.

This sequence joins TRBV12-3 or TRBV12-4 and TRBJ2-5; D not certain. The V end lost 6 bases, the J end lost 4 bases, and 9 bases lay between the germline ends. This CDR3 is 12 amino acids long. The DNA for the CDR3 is TGTGCCAGCAGGTCGAATTTAGAGACCCAGTACTTC. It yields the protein CASRSNLETQYF.

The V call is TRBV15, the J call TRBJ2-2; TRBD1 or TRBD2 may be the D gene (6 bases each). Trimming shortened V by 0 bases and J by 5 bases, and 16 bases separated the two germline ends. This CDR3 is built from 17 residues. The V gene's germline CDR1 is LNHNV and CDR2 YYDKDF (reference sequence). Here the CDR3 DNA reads TGTGCCACCAGCAGAGATGTGCAGACAGGAGGGACCGGGGAGCTGTTTTTT. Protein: CATSRDVQTGGTGELFF.

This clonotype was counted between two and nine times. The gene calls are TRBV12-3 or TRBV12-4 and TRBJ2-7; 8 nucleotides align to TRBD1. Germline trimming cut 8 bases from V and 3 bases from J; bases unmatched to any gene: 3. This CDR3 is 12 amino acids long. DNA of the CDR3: TGTGCCAGCCAGGACAGGGACTACGAGCAGTACTTC. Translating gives CASQDRDYEQYF.

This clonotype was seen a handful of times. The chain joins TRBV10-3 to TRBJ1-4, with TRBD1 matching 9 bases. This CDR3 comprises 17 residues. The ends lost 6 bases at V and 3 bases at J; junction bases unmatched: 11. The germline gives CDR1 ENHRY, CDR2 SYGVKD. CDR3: CAIRGVPGQGPNEKLFF. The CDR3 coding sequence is TGTGCCATCAGAGGGGTCCCGGGACAGGGTCCTAATGAAAAACTGTTTTTT.